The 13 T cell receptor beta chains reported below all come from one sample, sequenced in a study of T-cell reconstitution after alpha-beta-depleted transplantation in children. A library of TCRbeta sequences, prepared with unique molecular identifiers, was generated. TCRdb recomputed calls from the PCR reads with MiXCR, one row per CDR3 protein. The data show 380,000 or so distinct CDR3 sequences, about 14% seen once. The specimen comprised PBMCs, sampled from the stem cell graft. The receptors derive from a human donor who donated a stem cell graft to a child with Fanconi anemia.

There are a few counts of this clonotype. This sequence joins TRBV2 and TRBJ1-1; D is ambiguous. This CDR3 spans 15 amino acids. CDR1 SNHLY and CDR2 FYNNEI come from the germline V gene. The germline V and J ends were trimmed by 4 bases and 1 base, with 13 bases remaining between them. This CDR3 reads CASSVPGFRNTEAFF. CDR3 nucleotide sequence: TGTGCCAGCAGTGTTCCCGGCTTTAGGAACACTGAAGCTTTCTTT.

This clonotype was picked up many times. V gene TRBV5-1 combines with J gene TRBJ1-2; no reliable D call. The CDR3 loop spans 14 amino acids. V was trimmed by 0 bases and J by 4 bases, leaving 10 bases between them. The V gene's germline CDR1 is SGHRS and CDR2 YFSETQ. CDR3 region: CASSLAGGRYGYTF. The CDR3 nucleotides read TGCGCCAGCAGCTTGGCGGGCGGACGCTATGGCTACACCTTC. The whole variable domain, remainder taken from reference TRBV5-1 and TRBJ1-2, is KAGVTQTPRYLIKTRGQQVTLSCSPISGHRSVSWYQQTPGQGLQFLFEYFSETQRNKGNFPGRFSGRQFSNSRSEMNVSTLELGDSALYLCASSLAGGRYGYTFGSGTRLTVV.

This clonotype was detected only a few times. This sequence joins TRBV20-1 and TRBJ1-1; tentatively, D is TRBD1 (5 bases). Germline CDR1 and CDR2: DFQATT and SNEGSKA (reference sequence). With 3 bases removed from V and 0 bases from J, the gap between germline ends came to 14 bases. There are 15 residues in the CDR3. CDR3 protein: CSASAGGSMNTEAFF. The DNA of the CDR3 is TGCAGTGCTAGTGCGGGGGGGTCCATGAACACTGAAGCTTTCTTT.

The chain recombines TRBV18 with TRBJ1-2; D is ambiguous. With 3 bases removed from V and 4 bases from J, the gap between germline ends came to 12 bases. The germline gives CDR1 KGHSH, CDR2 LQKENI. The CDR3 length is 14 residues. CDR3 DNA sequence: TGTGCCAGCTCACCGTCGATTGGGAGCTATGGCTACACCTTC. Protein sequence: CASSPSIGSYGYTF.

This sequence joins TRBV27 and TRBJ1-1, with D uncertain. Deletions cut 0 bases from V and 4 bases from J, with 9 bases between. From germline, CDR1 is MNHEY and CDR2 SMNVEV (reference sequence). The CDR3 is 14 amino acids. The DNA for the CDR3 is TGTGCCAGCAGTTTATCGAGTATGTTCACTGAAGCTTTCTTT. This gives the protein CASSLSSMFTEAFF.

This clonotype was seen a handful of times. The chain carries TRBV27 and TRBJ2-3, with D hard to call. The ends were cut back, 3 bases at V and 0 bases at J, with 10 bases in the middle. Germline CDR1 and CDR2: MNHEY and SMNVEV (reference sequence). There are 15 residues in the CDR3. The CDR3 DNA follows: TGTGCCAGCAGTTTGTCCAAAACTAGCACAGATACGCAGTATTTT. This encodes CASSLSKTSTDTQYF.

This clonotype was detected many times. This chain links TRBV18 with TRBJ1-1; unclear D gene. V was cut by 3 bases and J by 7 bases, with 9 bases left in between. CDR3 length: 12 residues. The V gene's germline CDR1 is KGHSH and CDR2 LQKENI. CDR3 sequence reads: CASSPGQFEAFF. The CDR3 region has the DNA TGTGCCAGCTCACCTGGGCAGTTTGAAGCTTTCTTT.

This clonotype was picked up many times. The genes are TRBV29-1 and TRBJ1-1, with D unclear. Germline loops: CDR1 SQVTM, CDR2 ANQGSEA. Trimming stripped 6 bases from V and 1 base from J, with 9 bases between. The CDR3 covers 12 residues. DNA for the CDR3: TGCAGCGTCTGGGAGGGGAACACTGAAGCTTTCTTT. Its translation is CSVWEGNTEAFF.

The CDR3 protein is CASSAQGPGELFF. The CDR3, as DNA: TGCGCCAGCAGCGCACAGGGACCCGGGGAGCTGTTTTTT. The chain couples TRBV5-1 to TRBJ2-2; possible D gene TRBD1, 6 bases. CDR1 and CDR2 from the germline V gene are SGHRS and YFSETQ. This CDR3 has 13 residues. V was cut by 4 bases and J by 6 bases, with 10 bases left in between.

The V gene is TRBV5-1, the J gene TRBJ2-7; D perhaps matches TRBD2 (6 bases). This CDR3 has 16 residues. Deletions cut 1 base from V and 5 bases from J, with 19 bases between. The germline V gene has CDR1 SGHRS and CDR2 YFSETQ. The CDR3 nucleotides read TGCGCCAGCAGCTTGACTAATGGAGGGGCGCACGACGAGCAGTACTTC. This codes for CASSLTNGGAHDEQYF.

The CDR3 DNA reads as TGTGCCAGCAGTCTCTCGGGACTAGCGGCGAACACCGGGGAGCTGTTTTTT. It encodes CASSLSGLAANTGELFF. This sequence joins TRBV27 and TRBJ2-2; 11 bases align to TRBD2. Germline V gene lookup returns CDR1 MNHEY and CDR2 SMNVEV (reference sequence). V trimming: 5 bases; J trimming: 0 bases; junction bases outside the gene matches: 5. The CDR3 covers 17 residues.

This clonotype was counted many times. CDR3 amino acids: CAISESRPGDTQYF. The CDR3 DNA is TGTGCCATCAGTGAGTCGAGGCCGGGGGATACGCAGTATTTT. V is TRBV10-3 and J is TRBJ2-3; TRBD2 might be the D (5 bases). The V gene's germline CDR1 is ENHRY and CDR2 SYGVKD. Trimming stripped 0 bases from V and 6 bases from J, with 10 bases between. The CDR3 totals 14 residues.

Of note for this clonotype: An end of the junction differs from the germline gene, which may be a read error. The CDR3 DNA follows: TGCGCCAGCAGCCAGCCCAGGACCGGGACAGACATTCGAAGGGCCAACGTCCTGATTTTC. Protein sequence: CASSQPRTGTDIRRANVLIF. V gene TRBV4-1 combines with J gene TRBJ2-6; TRBD1 matches 7 bases. Germline CDR1 and CDR2: MGHRA and YSYEKL. The length of the CDR3 is 20 residues.